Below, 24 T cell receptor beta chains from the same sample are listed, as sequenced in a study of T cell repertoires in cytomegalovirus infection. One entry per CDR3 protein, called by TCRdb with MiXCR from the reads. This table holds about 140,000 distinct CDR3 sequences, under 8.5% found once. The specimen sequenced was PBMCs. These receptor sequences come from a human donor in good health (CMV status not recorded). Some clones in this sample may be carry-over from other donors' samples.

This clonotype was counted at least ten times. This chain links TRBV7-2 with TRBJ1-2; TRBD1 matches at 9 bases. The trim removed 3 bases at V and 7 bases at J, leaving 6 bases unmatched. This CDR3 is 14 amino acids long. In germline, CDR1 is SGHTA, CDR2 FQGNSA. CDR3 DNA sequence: TGTGCCAGCAGCTTGGGACAGGGAGGATCTGGCTACACCTTC. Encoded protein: CASSLGQGGSGYTF.

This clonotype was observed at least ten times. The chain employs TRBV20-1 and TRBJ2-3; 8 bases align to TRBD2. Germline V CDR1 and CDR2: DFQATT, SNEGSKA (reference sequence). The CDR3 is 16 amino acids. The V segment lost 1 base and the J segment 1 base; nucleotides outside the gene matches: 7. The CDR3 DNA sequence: TGCAGTGCTAGAGCCCCCGGAGCGGGGGGCACAGATACGCAGTATTTT. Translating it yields CSARAPGAGGTDTQYF.

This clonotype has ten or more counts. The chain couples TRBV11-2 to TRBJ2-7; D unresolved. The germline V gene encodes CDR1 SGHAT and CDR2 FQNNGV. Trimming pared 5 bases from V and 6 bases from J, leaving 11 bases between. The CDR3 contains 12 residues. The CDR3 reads CASSASGREQYF. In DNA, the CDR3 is TGTGCCAGCAGCGCATCGGGTCGCGAGCAGTACTTC.

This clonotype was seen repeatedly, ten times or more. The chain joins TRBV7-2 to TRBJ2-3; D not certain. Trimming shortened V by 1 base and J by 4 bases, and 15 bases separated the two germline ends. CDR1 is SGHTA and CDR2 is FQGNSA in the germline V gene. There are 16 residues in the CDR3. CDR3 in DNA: TGTGCCAGCAGCTTAGAGGCTAGTGCAACCGCAGATACGCAGTATTTT. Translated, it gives CASSLEASATADTQYF.

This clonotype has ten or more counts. CDR3 nucleotide sequence: TGTGCCAGCAGCTTACCTGACCCGAGGCTGAATGAAAAACTGTTTTTT. This encodes CASSLPDPRLNEKLFF. The chain uses TRBV7-9 and TRBJ1-4; D is undetermined. Germline loops: CDR1 SEHNR, CDR2 FQNEAQ (reference sequence). Deletions cut 2 bases from V and 5 bases from J, with 15 bases between. The CDR3 runs to 16 residues. Full variable domain (outside the CDR3, taken from reference TRBV7-9 and TRBJ1-4): DTGVSQNPRHKITKRGQNVTFRCDPISEHNRLYWYRQTLGQGPEFLTYFQNEAQLEKSRLLSDRFSAERPKGSFSTLEIQRTEQGDSAMYLCASSLPDPRLNEKLFFGSGTQLSVL.

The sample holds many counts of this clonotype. The CDR3 loop reads CASSQGQGGNNEQFF. CDR3 DNA: TGCGCCAGCAGCCAAGGGCAGGGCGGGAACAATGAGCAGTTCTTC. This chain links TRBV4-3 with TRBJ2-1, with D maybe TRBD2 (6 bases). V lost 1 base, J lost 5 bases, and 12 bases lay in between. The CDR3 runs to 15 residues. Looked up from germline, CDR1 is LGHNA and CDR2 is YSLEER.

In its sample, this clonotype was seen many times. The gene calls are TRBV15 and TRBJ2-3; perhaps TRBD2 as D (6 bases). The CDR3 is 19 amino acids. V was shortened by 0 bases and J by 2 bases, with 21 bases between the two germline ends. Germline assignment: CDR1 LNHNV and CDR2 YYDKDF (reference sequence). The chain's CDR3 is CATSRDPARVSGYTDTQYF. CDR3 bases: TGTGCCACCAGCAGAGACCCCGCGCGGGTTAGCGGATACACAGATACGCAGTATTTT.

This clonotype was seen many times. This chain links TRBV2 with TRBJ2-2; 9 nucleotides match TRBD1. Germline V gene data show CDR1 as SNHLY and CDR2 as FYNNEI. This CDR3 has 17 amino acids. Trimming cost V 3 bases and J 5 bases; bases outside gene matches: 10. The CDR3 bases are TGTGCCAGCAGTGATGATGGGACAGGGATGGGGACCGGGGAGCTGTTTTTT. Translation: CASSDDGTGMGTGELFF.

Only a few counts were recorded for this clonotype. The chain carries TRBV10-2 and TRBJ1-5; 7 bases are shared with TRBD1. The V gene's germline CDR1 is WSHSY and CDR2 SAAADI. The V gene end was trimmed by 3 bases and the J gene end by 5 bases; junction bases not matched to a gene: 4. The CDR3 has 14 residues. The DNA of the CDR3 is TGCGCCAGCAGTGAAGGAGGGGGCGATCAGCCCCAGCATTTT. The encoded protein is CASSEGGGDQPQHF.

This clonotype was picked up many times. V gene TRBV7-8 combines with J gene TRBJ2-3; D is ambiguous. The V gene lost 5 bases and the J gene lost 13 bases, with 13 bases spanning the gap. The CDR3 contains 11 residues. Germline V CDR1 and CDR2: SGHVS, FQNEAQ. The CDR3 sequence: CASSPQSTKYF. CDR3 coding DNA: TGTGCCAGCAGCCCACAGTCGACAAAGTATTTT.

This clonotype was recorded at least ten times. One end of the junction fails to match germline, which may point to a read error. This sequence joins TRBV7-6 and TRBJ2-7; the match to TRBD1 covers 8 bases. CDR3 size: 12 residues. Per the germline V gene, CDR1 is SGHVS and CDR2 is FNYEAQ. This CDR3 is CASSYGQGERYF. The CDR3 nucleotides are TGTGCCAGCAGCTACGGACAGGGCGAGCGGTACTTC.

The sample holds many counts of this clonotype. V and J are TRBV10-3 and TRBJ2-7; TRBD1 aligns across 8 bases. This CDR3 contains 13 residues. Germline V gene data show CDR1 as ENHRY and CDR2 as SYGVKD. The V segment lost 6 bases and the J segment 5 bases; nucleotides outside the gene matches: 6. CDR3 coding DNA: TGTGCCATCAGGGGACAGGTGGGACACGAGCAGTACTTC. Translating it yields CAIRGQVGHEQYF.

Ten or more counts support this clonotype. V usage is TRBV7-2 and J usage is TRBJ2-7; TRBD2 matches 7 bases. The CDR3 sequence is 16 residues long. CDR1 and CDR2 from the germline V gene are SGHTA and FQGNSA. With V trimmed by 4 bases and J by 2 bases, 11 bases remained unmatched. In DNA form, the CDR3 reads TGTGCCAGCAGCTCCCCCGAACGGGGGGAACCCTACGAGCAGTACTTC. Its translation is CASSSPERGEPYEQYF.

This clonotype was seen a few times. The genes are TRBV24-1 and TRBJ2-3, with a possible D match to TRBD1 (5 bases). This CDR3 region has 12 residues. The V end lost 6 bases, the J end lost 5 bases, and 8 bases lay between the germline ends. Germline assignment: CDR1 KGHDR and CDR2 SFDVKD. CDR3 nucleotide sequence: TGTGCCACCAGTCGTACAGGAGATACGCAGTATTTT. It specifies CATSRTGDTQYF.

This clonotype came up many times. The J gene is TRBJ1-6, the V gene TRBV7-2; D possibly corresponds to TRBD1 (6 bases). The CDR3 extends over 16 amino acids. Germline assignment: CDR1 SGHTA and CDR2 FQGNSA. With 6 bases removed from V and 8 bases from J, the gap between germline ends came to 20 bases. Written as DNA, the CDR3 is TGTGCCAGCAGAATCAGGGGAGGCGCGGCTGATTCACCCCTCCACTTT. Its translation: CASRIRGGAADSPLHF. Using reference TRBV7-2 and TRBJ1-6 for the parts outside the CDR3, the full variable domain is GAGVSQSPSNKVTEKGKDVELRCDPISGHTALYWYRQSLGQGLEFLIYFQGNSAPDKSGLPSDRFSAERTGGSVSTLTIQRTQQEDSAVYLCASRIRGGAADSPLHFGNGTRLTVT.

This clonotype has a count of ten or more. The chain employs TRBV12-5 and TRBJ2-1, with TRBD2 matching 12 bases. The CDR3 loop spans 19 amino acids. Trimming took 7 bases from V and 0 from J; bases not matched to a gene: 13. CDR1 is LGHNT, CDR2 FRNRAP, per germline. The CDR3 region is CASAPRLAGAKGSYNEQFF. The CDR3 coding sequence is TGTGCTAGTGCCCCCCGACTAGCGGGGGCCAAGGGCTCCTACAATGAGCAGTTCTTC.

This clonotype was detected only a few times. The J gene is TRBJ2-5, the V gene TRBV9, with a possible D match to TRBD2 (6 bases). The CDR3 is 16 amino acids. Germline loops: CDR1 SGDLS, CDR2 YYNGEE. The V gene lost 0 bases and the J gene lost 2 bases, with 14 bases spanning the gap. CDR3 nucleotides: TGTGCCAGCAGCGTAGCTCCGAGACTAGGGCAAGAGACCCAGTACTTC. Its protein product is CASSVAPRLGQETQYF.

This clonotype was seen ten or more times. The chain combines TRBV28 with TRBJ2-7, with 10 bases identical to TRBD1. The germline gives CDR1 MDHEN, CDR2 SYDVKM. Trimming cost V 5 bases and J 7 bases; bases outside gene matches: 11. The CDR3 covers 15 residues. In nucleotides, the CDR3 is TGTGCCAGCAGTCCCTCAAGGGACAGGGGCAGGGAGCAGTACTTC. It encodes CASSPSRDRGREQYF.

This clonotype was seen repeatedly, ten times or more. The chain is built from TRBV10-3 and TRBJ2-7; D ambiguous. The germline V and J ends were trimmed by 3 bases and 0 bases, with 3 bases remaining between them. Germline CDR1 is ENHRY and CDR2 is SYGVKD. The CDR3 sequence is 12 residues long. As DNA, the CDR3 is TGTGCCATCAGTGACAGCTCCTACGAGCAGTACTTC. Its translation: CAISDSSYEQYF.

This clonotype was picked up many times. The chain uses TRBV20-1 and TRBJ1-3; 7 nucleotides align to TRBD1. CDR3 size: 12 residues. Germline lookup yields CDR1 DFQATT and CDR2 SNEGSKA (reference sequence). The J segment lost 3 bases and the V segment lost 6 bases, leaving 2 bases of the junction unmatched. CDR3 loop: CSAWTGGNTIYF. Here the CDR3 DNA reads TGCAGTGCGTGGACAGGTGGAAACACCATATATTTT.

The CDR3 is CASSQVFSGNQPQHF. The CDR3 nucleotides read TGTGCCAGCAGCCAAGTTTTTAGTGGCAATCAGCCCCAGCATTTT. This chain connects TRBV3-1 to TRBJ1-5; D is unclear. Germline CDR1 is LGHDT and CDR2 is YNNKEL (reference sequence). The CDR3 is 15 residues long. Trimming took 1 base from V and 2 from J, leaving 9 bases between them.

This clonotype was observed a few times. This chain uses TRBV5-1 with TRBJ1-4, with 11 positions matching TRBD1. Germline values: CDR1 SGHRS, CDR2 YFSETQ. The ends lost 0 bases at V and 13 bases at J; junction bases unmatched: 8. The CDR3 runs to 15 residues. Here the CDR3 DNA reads TGCGCCAGCAGCTTGGGCCAGGGGACAGGGGGGTCACTGTTTTTT. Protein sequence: CASSLGQGTGGSLFF.

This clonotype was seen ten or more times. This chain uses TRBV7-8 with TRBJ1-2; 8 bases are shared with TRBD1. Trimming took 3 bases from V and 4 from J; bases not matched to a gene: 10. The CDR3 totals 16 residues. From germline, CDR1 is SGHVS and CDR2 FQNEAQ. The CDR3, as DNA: TGTGCCAGCAGCTTCCTGGGACAGGAGTTGTCCTATGGCTACACCTTC. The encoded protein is CASSFLGQELSYGYTF.

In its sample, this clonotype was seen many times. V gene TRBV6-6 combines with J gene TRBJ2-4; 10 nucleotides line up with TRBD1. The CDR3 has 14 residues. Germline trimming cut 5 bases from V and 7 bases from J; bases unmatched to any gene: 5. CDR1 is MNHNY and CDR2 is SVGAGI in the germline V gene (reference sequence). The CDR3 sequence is CASSAGTGVNIQYF. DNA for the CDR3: TGTGCCAGCAGTGCCGGGACAGGGGTGAACATTCAGTACTTC.